The rows below give T cell receptor beta chains drawn from one sample of a study of graft-versus-host responses after intestinal transplantation. Their specific antigens are unknown. Clones were read by immunoSEQ multiplex PCR, and TCRdb kept only the in-frame ones, dropping some. Among tens of thousands of clones listed, roughly 88% were seen once. The specimen comprised unstimulated CD4+ T cells sorted from spleen or lymph node cells, sampled before intestinal transplant. All receptors derive from a human donor who received an intestinal transplant. CDR3s include the opening cysteine and the closing phenylalanine or tryptophan. The D gene is left open where the match is weak. Size is omitted from some rows. Given values are once, few, many or a class for expanded clones.

v_call	j_call	d_call	clone_size	cdr3_aa	cdr3_nt
TRBV5-6	TRBJ1-2	TRBD1	few	CASSRRTGRGYTF	TGTGCCAGCAGCCGCCGGACAGGCCGTGGCTACACCTTC
TRBV12-5	TRBJ1-5	TRBD1	.	CASGFGQGQFLVGNQPQHF	TGTGCTAGTGGTTTCGGACAGGGGCAGTTTTTGGTAGGCAATCAGCCCCAGCATTTT
TRBV7-3	TRBJ1-2	TRBD1	.	CASSSPDRGLYGYTF	TGTGCCAGCAGCTCCCCGGACAGGGGGCTTTATGGCTACACCTTC
TRBV18	TRBJ2-7	.	.	CASSDGGARKAYEQYF	TGTGCCAGCTCAGATGGGGGGGCCCGCAAAGCCTACGAGCAGTACTTC
TRBV7-3	TRBJ2-7	TRBD2	.	CASSTPAPRLAGTTYEQYF	TGTGCCAGCAGCACCCCAGCCCCTAGACTAGCGGGTACGACCTACGAGCAGTACTTC
TRBV7-9	TRBJ1-3	.	.	CASSSHVVVGNTIYF	TGTGCCAGCAGCTCACACGTGGTGGTTGGAAACACCATATATTTT
TRBV7-9	TRBJ1-6	.	.	CASSLEGVGNSPLHF	TGTGCCAGCAGCTTAGAGGGGGTGGGTAATTCACCCCTCCACTTT
TRBV7-9	TRBJ1-2	.	.	CASSAYPEDYGYTF	TGTGCCAGCAGCGCCTACCCTGAGGACTATGGCTACACCTTC
TRBV4-1	TRBJ1-3	.	.	CASSQVSDPGNTIYF	TGCGCCAGCAGCCAAGTAAGCGACCCTGGAAACACCATATATTTT
TRBV6-5	TRBJ2-2	.	.	CASKVGATDTGELFF	TGTGCCAGCAAGGTGGGGGCTACTGACACCGGGGAGCTGTTTTTT
TRBV29-1	TRBJ2-3	.	.	CSVKPNQRGTDTQYF	TGCAGCGTCAAACCCAATCAGAGGGGCACAGATACGCAGTATTTT
TRBV5-8	TRBJ2-7	TRBD1	once	CASAPDRVYEQYF	TGTGCCAGCGCCCCGGACAGGGTCTACGAGCAGTACTTC
TRBV4-1	TRBJ2-5	TRBD2	once	CASSQDGGAQETQYF	TGCGCCAGCAGCCAAGACGGGGGGGCCCAAGAGACCCAGTACTTC
TRBV9	TRBJ1-1	.	.	CASSVTGHENTEAFF	TGTGCCAGCAGCGTAACGGGACATGAGAACACTGAAGCTTTCTTT
TRBV11-3	TRBJ2-1	TRBD2	.	CASSTSGGRYNEQFF	TGTGCCAGCAGCACTAGCGGGGGGCGCTACAATGAGCAGTTCTTC
TRBV2	TRBJ2-2	.	once	CASRPWDFGTGELFF	TGTGCCAGCAGGCCCTGGGACTTTGGCACCGGGGAGCTGTTTTTT
TRBV5-1	TRBJ1-2	TRBD1	few	CASSRGQAQSRGYTF	TGCGCCAGCAGCCGAGGACAGGCCCAGTCCAGGGGCTACACCTTC
TRBV7-3	TRBJ1-1	.	.	CASSPTGNTEAFF	TGTGCCAGCAGCCCCACAGGGAACACTGAAGCTTTCTTT
TRBV7-9	TRBJ1-2	TRBD1	.	CASSLGQGSYGYTF	TGTGCCAGCAGCTTAGGACAGGGTAGCTATGGCTACACCTTC
TRBV5-1	TRBJ1-3	.	.	CASSLVGLWDTIYF	TGCGCCAGCAGCTTGGTGGGACTTTGGGACACCATATATTTT
TRBV29-1	TRBJ2-3	TRBD1	.	CSGQGAADTQYF	TGCAGCGGACAGGGGGCTGCAGATACGCAGTATTTT
TRBV21-1	TRBJ1-2	.	once	CASSKRIVGSGPANYGYTF	TGTGCCAGCAGCAAAAGGATAGTAGGTTCAGGGCCCGCAAACTATGGCTACACCTTC
TRBV11-2	TRBJ2-7	.	.	CASSFYSQGEQYF	TGTGCCAGCAGCTTCTACAGCCAGGGCGAGCAGTACTTC
TRBV19	TRBJ2-3	TRBD2	.	CASSTYSGGASAGTQYF	TGTGCCAGTAGTACCTATAGCGGGGGGGCCAGCGCCGGCACGCAGTATTTT
TRBV4-1	TRBJ1-4	.	few	CASSHYANGGKLFF	TGCGCCAGCAGCCATTACGCGAACGGAGGAAAACTGTTTTTT
TRBV6-5	TRBJ1-1	.	once	CASSAPGVNTEAFF	TGTGCCAGCAGCGCCCCCGGGGTAAACACTGAAGCTTTCTTT